The sequence of this T cell receptor (beta chain) was determined in a study of T cell repertoires in cytomegalovirus infection. As for the study in general: An indication of both CMV infection and matching HLA type came from public TCR beta signatures.

This clonotype was observed at least ten times. TCRdb analysed the reads with MiXCR anew, one entry per CDR3 protein. The sample carries approximately 500,000 distinct CDR3 sequences, more than 15% recorded once. There are 13 residues in the CDR3. Trimming took 10 bases from V and 9 from J, leaving 19 bases between them. The germline CDR1 and CDR2 sequences are MNHEY and SVGAGI. The sequence came from a human donor in good health (CMV status not recorded). Some clones in this sample may be carry-over from other donors' samples. The specimen was CD8+ T cells from PBMCs. This chain links TRBV6-5 with TRBJ2-1; the D call may be TRBD1 or TRBD2 (5 bases each). CDR3 nucleotide sequence: TGTGCCACCAGGCAGGGAGTAGGGACTGAGCAGTTCTTC. Translation gives CATRQGVGTEQFF.